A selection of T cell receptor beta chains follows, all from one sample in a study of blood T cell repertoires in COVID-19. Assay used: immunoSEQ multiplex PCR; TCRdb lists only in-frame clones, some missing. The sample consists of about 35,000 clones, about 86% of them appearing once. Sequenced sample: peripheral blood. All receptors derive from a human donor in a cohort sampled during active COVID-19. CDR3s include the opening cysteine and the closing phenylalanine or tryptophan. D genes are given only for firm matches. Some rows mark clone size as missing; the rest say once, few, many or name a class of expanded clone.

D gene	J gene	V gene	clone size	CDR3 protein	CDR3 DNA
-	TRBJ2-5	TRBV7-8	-	CASSPDRRQETQYF	TGTGCCAGCAGCCCCGACAGAAGACAAGAGACCCAGTACTTC
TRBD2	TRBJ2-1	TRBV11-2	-	CASSWRLAGDNEQFF	TGTGCCAGCAGCTGGAGACTAGCGGGAGACAATGAGCAGTTCTTC
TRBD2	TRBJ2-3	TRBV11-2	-	CASSDGTSGYTDTQYF	TGTGCCAGCAGCGACGGGACTAGCGGGTACACAGATACGCAGTATTTT
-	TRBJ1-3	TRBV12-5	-	CASGPSYSGNTIYF	TGTGCTAGTGGTCCAAGCTACTCTGGAAACACCATATATTTT
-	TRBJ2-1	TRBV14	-	CASRARNYNEQFF	TGTGCCAGCAGGGCCAGGAATTACAATGAGCAGTTCTTC
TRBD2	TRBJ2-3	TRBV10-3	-	CAISAAGGHGDTQYF	TGTGCCATCTCGGCAGCGGGGGGGCACGGAGATACGCAGTATTTT
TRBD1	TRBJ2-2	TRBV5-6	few	CASSLRDRIRTGELFF	TGTGCCAGCAGCTTACGGGACAGGATTAGGACCGGGGAGCTGTTTTTT
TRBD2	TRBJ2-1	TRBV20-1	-	CSASDTGTSGIRGNEQFF	TGCAGTGCTAGTGATACCGGGACTAGCGGGATCAGGGGTAATGAGCAGTTCTTC
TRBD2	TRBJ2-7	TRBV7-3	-	CASSFGLAGEQYF	TGTGCCAGCAGCTTCGGACTAGCAGGCGAGCAGTACTTC
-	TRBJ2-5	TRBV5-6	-	CASSLVQQETQYF	TGTGCCAGCAGCTTGGTCCAGCAAGAGACCCAGTACTTC
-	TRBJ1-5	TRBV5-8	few	CASSLIVETPHF	TGTGCCAGCAGCTTGATCGTCGAAACACCGCATTTT
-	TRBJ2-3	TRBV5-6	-	CASSLAGEITDTQYF	TGTGCCAGCAGCTTGGCCGGGGAGATCACAGATACGCAGTATTTT
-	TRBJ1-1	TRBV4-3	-	CASSRGRVGEKAEAFF	TGCGCCAGCAGTCGGGGGAGGGTTGGGGAGAAGGCTGAAGCTTTCTTT
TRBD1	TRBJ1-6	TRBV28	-	CASRTGGRYNSPLHF	TGTGCCAGCAGAACAGGGGGCAGGTATAATTCACCCCTCCACTTT
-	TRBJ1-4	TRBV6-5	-	CASSYPGHPIEKLFF	TGTGCCAGCAGTTACCCGGGACACCCAATTGAAAAACTGTTTTTT
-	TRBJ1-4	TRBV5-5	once	CASSLAQNEKLFF	TGTGCCAGCAGCTTGGCACAGAATGAAAAACTGTTTTTT
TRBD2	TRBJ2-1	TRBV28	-	CASSPGGLAGGSYNEQFF	TGTGCCAGCAGTCCGGGGGGACTAGCGGGTGGCTCCTACAATGAGCAGTTCTTC
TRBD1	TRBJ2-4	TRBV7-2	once	CASSLTGAFQYF	TGTGCCAGCAGCTTGACAGGGGCCTTTCAGTACTTC
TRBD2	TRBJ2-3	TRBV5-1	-	CASSLATWLAGGRTDTQYF	TGCGCCAGCAGCTTGGCCACTTGGCTAGCGGGAGGGCGTACAGATACGCAGTATTTT
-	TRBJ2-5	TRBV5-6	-	CASSLASLKTQYF	TGTGCCAGCAGCTTGGCTAGTCTGAAGACCCAGTACTTC
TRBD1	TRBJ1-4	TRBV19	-	CASSIAGTGFNEKLFF	TGTGCCAGTAGTATAGCCGGGACAGGGTTTAATGAAAAACTGTTTTTT
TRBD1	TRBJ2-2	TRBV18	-	CASSLYGQAMNTGELFF	TGTGCCAGCTCCTTGTATGGACAGGCGATGAACACCGGGGAGCTGTTTTTT
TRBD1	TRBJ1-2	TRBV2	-	CASSEVGTGAAGYTF	TGTGCCAGCAGTGAGGTGGGGACAGGGGCGGCTGGCTACACCTTC
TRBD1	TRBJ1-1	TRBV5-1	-	CASSLSGTGGGVDTEAFF	TGCGCCAGCAGCTTGTCTGGGACAGGGGGCGGCGTGGACACTGAAGCTTTCTTT
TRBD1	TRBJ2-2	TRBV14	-	CASSRRRGLYTGELFF	TGTGCCAGCAGCCGGCGAAGGGGGCTGTACACCGGGGAGCTGTTTTTT
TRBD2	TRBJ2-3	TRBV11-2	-	CASSLVGGSSQYF	TGTGCCAGCAGCTTAGTTGGCGGGAGTAGTCAGTATTTT
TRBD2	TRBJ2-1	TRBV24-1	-	CASHRTAGAAMSSYNEQFF	TGTGCCTCCCACCGGACAGCGGGGGCCGCGATGAGCTCCTACAATGAGCAGTTCTTC
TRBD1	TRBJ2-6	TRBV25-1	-	CASSDRDRGTGANVLTF	TGTGCCAGCAGTGATCGGGACAGGGGGACTGGGGCCAACGTCCTGACTTTC
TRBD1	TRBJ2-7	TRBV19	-	CASSSTGATYEQYF	TGTGCCAGTAGTTCAACAGGGGCAACCTACGAGCAGTACTTC
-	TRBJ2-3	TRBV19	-	CATYGQTDTQYF	TGTGCCACATATGGACAGACAGATACGCAGTATTTT
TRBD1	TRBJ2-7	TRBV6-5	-	CASKGMGTGSYEQYF	TGTGCCAGCAAAGGAATGGGGACAGGGTCCTACGAGCAGTACTTC
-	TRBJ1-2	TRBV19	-	CASSIGYSPTGYTF	TGTGCCAGTAGTATAGGGTACAGCCCCACAGGCTACACCTTC
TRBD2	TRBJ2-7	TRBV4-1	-	CASSPKPPSGGGAYEQYF	TGCGCCAGCAGCCCTAAACCGCCGTCGGGGGGGGGAGCCTACGAGCAGTACTTC
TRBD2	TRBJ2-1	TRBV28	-	CASSLYGTSGYNEQFF	TGTGCCAGCAGTTTATACGGGACTAGCGGTTACAATGAGCAGTTCTTC
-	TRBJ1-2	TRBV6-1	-	CASSEALWGANYGYTF	TGTGCCAGCAGTGAAGCCCTATGGGGCGCTAACTATGGCTACACCTTC
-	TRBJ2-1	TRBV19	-	CASRFLGGYNEQFF	TGTGCCAGTAGGTTCCTCGGGGGATACAATGAGCAGTTCTTC
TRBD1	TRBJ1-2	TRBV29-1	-	CSAGQDGYTF	TGCAGCGCCGGACAGGATGGCTACACCTTC
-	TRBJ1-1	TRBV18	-	CASSPPLGDTEAFF	TGTGCCAGCTCACCACCTTTAGGGGACACTGAAGCTTTCTTT
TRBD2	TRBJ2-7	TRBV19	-	CASSRSGGPSYEQYF	TGTGCCAGTAGTAGGTCGGGAGGGCCATCCTACGAGCAGTACTTC
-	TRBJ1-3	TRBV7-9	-	CASSLGVTDTIYF	TGTGCCAGCAGCTTAGGGGTAACAGACACCATATATTTT
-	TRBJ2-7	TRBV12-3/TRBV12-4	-	CAIHGERSYEQYF	TGTGCCATCCACGGGGAAAGGTCCTACGAGCAGTACTTC
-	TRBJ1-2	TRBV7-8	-	CASSLFVSSSGYTF	TGTGCCAGCAGCTTATTCGTCAGTTCCAGTGGCTACACCTTC
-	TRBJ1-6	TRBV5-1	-	CASSYAQGYLNSPLHF	TGCGCCAGCAGCTACGCACAGGGATATTTGAATTCACCCCTCCACTTT
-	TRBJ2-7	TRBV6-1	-	CASSEAGQGYEQYF	TGTGCCAGCAGTGAAGCGGGGCAGGGGTACGAGCAGTACTTC
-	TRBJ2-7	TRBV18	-	CASSPLSRGQKYEQYF	TGTGCCAGCTCACCACTTTCTAGGGGACAAAAATACGAGCAGTACTTC
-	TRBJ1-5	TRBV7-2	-	CASSPLGGNQPQHF	TGTGCCAGCAGCCCACTAGGGGGAAATCAGCCCCAGCATTTT
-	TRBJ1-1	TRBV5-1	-	CASSSLGQSPNTEAFF	TGCGCCAGCAGCTCGCTCGGACAGAGCCCTAACACTGAAGCTTTCTTT
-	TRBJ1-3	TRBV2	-	CASSRTEYLGTIYF	TGTGCCAGCAGTCGGACAGAGTATTTGGGCACCATATATTTT
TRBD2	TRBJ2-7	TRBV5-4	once	CASSLGLAGATADYEQYF	TGTGCCAGCAGCTTGGGACTAGCGGGAGCTACGGCGGACTACGAGCAGTACTTC
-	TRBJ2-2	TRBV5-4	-	CASRLTGFRTGELFF	TGTGCCAGCAGACTTACAGGGTTCCGCACCGGGGAGCTGTTTTTT
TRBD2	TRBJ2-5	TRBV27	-	CASSPGLEEETQYF	TGTGCCAGCAGTCCCGGACTAGAGGAAGAGACCCAGTACTTC
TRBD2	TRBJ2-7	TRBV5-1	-	CASSLSGSGGASDEQYF	TGCGCCAGCAGCTTGAGTGGTAGCGGGGGGGCCTCGGACGAGCAGTACTTC
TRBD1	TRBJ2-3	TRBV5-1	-	CASSLTRDRGTAKLNTDTQYF	TGCGCCAGCAGCTTAACCAGAGACAGGGGAACCGCAAAATTAAACACAGATACGCAGTATTTT
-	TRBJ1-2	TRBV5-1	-	CASSLASRDYGYTF	TGCGCCAGCAGCTTGGCCAGCAGGGACTATGGCTACACCTTC